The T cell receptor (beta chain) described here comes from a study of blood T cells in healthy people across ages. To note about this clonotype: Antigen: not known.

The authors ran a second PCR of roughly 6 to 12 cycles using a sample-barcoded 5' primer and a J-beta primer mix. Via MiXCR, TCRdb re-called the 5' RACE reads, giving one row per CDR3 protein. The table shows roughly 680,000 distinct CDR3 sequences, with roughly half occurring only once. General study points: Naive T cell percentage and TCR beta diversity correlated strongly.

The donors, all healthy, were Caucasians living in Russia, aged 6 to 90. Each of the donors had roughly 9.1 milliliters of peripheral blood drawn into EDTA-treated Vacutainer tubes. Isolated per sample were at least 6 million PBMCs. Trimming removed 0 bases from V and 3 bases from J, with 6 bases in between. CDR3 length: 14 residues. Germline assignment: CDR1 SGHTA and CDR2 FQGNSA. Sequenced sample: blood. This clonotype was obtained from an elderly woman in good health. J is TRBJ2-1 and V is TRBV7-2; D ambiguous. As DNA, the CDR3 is TGTGCCAGCAGCTTAGCGTCCATCTACAATGAGCAGTTCTTC. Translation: CASSLASIYNEQFF.